Listed here is a single T cell receptor (beta chain). The data derive from a study of T cell repertoires in MIS-A myocarditis. Generated by immunoSEQ multiplex PCR, the TCRdb table keeps only in-frame clones and is missing some. This table has 5,500 to 8,000 clones, around four fifths appearing once. The clonotype originates from a young man with fulminant myocarditis from multisystem inflammatory syndrome in adults (MIS-A) after COVID-19. Sample: right inferior lung lobe tissue obtained at autopsy.

CDR3 sequence: CASSVGLTSSSYNEQFF. CDR3 in DNA: TGTGCCAGCAGCGTAGGCCTAACTAGCAGCTCCTACAATGAGCAGTTCTTC. The chain uses TRBV9 and TRBJ2-1, with TRBD2 as a possible D gene (6 bases). This CDR3 has 17 amino acids. The V end lost 0 bases, the J end lost 0 bases, and 13 bases lay between the germline ends. CDR1 is SGDLS, CDR2 YYNGEE, per germline.